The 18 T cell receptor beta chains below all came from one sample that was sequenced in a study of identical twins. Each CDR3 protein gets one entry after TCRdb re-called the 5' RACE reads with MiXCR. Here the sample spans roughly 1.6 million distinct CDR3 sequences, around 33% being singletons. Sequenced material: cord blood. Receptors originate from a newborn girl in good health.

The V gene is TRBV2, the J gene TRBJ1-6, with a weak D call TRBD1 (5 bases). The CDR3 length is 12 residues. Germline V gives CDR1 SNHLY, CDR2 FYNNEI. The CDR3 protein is CGHQGSNSPLHF. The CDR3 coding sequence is TGTGGCCACCAGGGTAGTAATTCACCCCTCCACTTT.

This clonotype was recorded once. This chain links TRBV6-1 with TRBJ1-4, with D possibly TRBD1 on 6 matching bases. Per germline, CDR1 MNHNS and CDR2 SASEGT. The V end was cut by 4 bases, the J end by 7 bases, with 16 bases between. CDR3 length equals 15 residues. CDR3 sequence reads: CASSAYRVEFEKLFF. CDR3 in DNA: TGTGCCAGCAGTGCCTACAGGGTGGAGTTTGAAAAACTGTTTTTT.

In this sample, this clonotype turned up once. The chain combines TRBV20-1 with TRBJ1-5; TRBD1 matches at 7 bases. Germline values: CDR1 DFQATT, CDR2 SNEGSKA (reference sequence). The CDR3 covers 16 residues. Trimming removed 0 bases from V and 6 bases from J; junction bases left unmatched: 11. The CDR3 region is CSARDGSYRGGQPQHF. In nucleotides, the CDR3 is TGCAGTGCTAGAGATGGCTCCTACAGGGGTGGTCAGCCCCAGCATTTT.

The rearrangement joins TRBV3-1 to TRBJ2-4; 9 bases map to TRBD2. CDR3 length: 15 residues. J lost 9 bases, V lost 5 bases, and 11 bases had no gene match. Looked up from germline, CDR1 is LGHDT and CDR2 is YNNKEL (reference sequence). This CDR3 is CASSKAGLAISIQYF. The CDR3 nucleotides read TGTGCCAGCAGCAAAGCGGGACTAGCAATAAGCATTCAGTACTTC. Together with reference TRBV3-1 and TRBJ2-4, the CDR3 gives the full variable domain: DTAVSQTPKYLVTQMGNDKSIKCEQNLGHDTMYWYKQDSKKFLKIMFSYNNKELIINETVPNRFSPKSPDKAHLNLHINSLELGDSAVYFCASSKAGLAISIQYFGAGTRLSVL.

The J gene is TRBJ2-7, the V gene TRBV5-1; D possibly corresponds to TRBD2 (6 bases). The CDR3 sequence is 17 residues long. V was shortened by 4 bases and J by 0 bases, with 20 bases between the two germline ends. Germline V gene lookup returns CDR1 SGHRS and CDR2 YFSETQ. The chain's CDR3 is CASSPPRLATDSYEQYF. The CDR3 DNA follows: TGCGCCAGCAGCCCTCCGCGGCTAGCGACGGACTCCTACGAGCAGTACTTC. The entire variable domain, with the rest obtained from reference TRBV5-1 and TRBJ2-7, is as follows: KAGVTQTPRYLIKTRGQQVTLSCSPISGHRSVSWYQQTPGQGLQFLFEYFSETQRNKGNFPGRFSGRQFSNSRSEMNVSTLELGDSALYLCASSPPRLATDSYEQYFGPGTRLTVT.

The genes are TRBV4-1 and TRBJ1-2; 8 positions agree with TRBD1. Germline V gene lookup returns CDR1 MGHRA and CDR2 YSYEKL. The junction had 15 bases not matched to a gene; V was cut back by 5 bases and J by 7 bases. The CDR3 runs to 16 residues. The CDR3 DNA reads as TGCGCCAGCAGCTATACGAACCGGGACAGGAGAGGTGGCTACACCTTC. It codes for CASSYTNRDRRGGYTF.

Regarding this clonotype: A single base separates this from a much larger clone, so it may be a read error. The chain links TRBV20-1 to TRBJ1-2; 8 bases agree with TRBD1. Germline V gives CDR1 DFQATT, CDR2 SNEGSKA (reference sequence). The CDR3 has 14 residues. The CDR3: CSATQGAGNHGYTF. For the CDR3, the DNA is TGCAGTGCTACTCAGGGGGCCGGTAACCATGGCTACACCTTC.

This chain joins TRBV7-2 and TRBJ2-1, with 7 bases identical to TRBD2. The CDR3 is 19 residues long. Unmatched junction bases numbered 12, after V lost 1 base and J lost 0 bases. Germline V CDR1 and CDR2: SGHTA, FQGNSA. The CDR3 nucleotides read TGTGCCAGCAGCTTAGAGCCGACTAGCCCCTTGAGCTCCTACAATGAGCAGTTCTTC. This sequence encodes CASSLEPTSPLSSYNEQFF.

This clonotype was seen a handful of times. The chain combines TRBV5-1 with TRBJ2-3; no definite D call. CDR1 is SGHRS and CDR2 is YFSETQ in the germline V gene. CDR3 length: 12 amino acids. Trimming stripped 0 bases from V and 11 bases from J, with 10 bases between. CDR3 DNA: TGCGCCAGCAGCTTGGCCGGGTCGGTGCAGTATTTT. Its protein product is CASSLAGSVQYF. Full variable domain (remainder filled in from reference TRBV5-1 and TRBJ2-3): KAGVTQTPRYLIKTRGQQVTLSCSPISGHRSVSWYQQTPGQGLQFLFEYFSETQRNKGNFPGRFSGRQFSNSRSEMNVSTLELGDSALYLCASSLAGSVQYFGPGTRLTVL.

CDR3 in DNA: TGCAGTGCTAGACCGGGACAGCTAACCGCTGAAGCTTTCTTT. Amino acid sequence: CSARPGQLTAEAFF. V usage is TRBV20-1 and J usage is TRBJ1-1, with 7 bases identical to TRBD1. The trim removed 2 bases at V and 6 bases at J, leaving 9 bases unmatched. Germline V lookup: CDR1 DFQATT, CDR2 SNEGSKA (reference sequence). CDR3 length equals 14 residues.

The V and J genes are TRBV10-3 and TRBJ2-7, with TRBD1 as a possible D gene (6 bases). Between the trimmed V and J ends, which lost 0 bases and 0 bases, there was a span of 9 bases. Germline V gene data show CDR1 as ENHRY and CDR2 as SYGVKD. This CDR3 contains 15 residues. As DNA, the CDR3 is TGTGCCATCAGTGAGTCAGGACAGAGCTCCTACGAGCAGTACTTC. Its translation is CAISESGQSSYEQYF.

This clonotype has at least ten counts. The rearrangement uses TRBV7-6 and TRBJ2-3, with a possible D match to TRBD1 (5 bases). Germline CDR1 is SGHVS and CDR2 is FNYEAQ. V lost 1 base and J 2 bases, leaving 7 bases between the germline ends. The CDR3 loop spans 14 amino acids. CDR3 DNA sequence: TGTGCCAGCAGCTTAGACAGGTTCACAGATACGCAGTATTTT. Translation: CASSLDRFTDTQYF.

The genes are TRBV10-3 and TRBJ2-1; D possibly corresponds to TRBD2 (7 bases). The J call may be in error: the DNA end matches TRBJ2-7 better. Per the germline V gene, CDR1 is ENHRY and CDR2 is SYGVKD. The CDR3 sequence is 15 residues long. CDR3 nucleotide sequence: TGTGCCATCAGGGTCCGGGGGGCTCCCTACAATGAGCAGTACTTC. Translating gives CAIRVRGAPYNEQYF.

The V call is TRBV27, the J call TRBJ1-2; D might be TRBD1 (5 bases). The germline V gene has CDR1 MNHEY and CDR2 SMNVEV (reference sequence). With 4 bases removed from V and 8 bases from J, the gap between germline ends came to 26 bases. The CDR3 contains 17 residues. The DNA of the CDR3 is TGTGCCAGCAGTTCCCTTTGGGCACCGGGGACCCAGGAAGGCTACACCTTC. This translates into CASSSLWAPGTQEGYTF.

CDR3 protein: CASRPTAVGTEAFF. The CDR3 nucleotides are TGCGCCAGCAGACCGACGGCGGTGGGCACTGAAGCTTTCTTT. The V gene is TRBV5-1, the J gene TRBJ1-1; D unclear. CDR1 and CDR2 from the germline V gene are SGHRS and YFSETQ. CDR3 length: 14 amino acids. Trimming pared 5 bases from V and 4 bases from J, leaving 15 bases between.

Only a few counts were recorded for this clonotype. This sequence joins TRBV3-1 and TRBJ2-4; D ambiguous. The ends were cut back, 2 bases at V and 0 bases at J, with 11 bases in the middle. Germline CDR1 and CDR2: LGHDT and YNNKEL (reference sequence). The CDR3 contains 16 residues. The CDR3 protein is CASSQFGDLAKNIQYF. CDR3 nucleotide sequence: TGTGCCAGCAGCCAATTTGGGGATTTAGCCAAAAACATTCAGTACTTC.

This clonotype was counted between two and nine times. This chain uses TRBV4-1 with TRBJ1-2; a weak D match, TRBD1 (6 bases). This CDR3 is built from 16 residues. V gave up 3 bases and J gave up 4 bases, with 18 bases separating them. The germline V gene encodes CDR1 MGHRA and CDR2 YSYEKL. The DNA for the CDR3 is TGCGCCAGCAGCCAGCCGGGACAAATTCTTAGCTATGGCTACACCTTC. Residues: CASSQPGQILSYGYTF.

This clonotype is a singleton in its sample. The CDR3 bases are TGTGCCAGCAGTTTCCCGGACGGGCCCTGCAATGAGCAGTTCTTC. Protein sequence: CASSFPDGPCNEQFF. V gene TRBV28 combines with J gene TRBJ2-1, with D unclear. The CDR3 spans 15 residues. Germline values: CDR1 MDHEN, CDR2 SYDVKM. Trimming pared 3 bases from V and 6 bases from J, leaving 15 bases between. Full variable domain (remainder filled in from reference TRBV28 and TRBJ2-1): DVKVTQSSRYLVKRTGEKVFLECVQDMDHENMFWYRQDPGLGLRLIYFSYDVKMKEKGDIPEGYSVSREKKERFSLILESASTNQTSMYLCASSFPDGPCNEQFFGPGTRLTVL.